The 3 T cell receptor beta chains reported below all come from one sample, sequenced in a study of response to subunit inactivated influenza vaccine. TCRdb independently ran MiXCR on the RT-PCR reads; one entry per CDR3 protein. The table lists about 700,000 distinct CDR3 sequences, over 11% of them singletons. This specimen was PBMCs from blood, taken 14 to 15 days before vaccination. The receptors here all came from a man aged 50 or older who received an inactivated influenza vaccine.

The rearrangement links TRBV4-3 to TRBJ2-5, with a possible D match to TRBD2 (6 bases). Germline values: CDR1 LGHNA, CDR2 YSLEER. Trimming stripped 3 bases from V and 5 bases from J, with 19 bases between. The CDR3 spans 16 residues. CDR3 sequence (DNA): TGCGCCAGCAGCCAGGGGGGACTCACCGGGCGGGAGACCCAGTACTTC. Translation: CASSQGGLTGRETQYF.

This rearrangement joins TRBV6-1 to TRBJ2-7; 7 bases map to TRBD1. Unmatched junction bases numbered 11, after V lost 4 bases and J lost 5 bases. The CDR3 is 15 residues long. Germline lookup yields CDR1 MNHNS and CDR2 SASEGT. The CDR3 nucleotides read TGTGCCAGCAGTGTACAGGGGACCAGGGACCACGAGCAGTACTTC. The encoded protein is CASSVQGTRDHEQYF.

The V gene is TRBV29-1, the J gene TRBJ1-1, with 8 positions matching TRBD1. The CDR3 totals 13 residues. J lost 7 bases, V lost 4 bases, and 8 bases had no gene match. Germline V gives CDR1 SQVTM, CDR2 ANQGSEA. The CDR3 DNA is TGCAGCGTTGCGGCCAGGGGGCTGGGTGAAGCTTTCTTT. This encodes CSVAARGLGEAFF.